These 12 T cell receptor beta chains originate from one sample sequenced in a study of shared clonotypes between healthy human individuals. Profiling relied on immunoSEQ multiplex PCR, and the TCRdb table lists in-frame clones only, not all of them. The sample yields some 1 million clones, about 74% seen once. Sequencing input: memory CD4+ T cells sorted from blood. Subset here: CD45RA-negative fraction. These receptors all stem from a young man in good health.

This chain links TRBV7-2 with TRBJ2-1; TRBD2 aligns across 9 bases. The CDR3 consists of 16 residues. Germline-derived CDR1 and CDR2 are SGHTA and FQGNSA. J lost 4 bases, V lost 5 bases, and 9 bases had no gene match. The CDR3 protein is CASSPDLAGLYNEQFF. CDR3 in DNA: TGTGCCAGCAGCCCAGATCTAGCGGGGCTTTACAATGAGCAGTTCTTC.

The rearrangement joins TRBV5-8 to TRBJ1-2; TRBD1 aligns across 7 bases. The CDR3 consists of 14 residues. Germline assignment: CDR1 SGHTS and CDR2 YDEGEE. J lost 4 bases, V lost 4 bases, and 7 bases had no gene match. DNA for the CDR3: TGTGCCAGCAGCCGGGGACAGCCCTTCTATGGCTACACCTTC. Protein sequence: CASSRGQPFYGYTF. The variable domain in full, completed from reference TRBV5-8 and TRBJ1-2, reads EAGVTQSPTHLIKTRGQQATLRCSPISGHTSVYWYQQALGLGLQFLLWYDEGEERNRGNFPPRFSGRQFPNYSSELNVNALELEDSALYLCASSRGQPFYGYTFGSGTRLTVV.

V usage is TRBV18 and J usage is TRBJ1-3; 12 bases are a match to TRBD1. J was trimmed by 8 bases and V by 4 bases; bases with no gene match: 3. Germline assignment: CDR1 KGHSH and CDR2 LQKENI. The CDR3 runs 14 residues. The CDR3 protein is CASSRDRGPDTIYF. CDR3 DNA: TGTGCCAGCTCACGGGACAGGGGGCCAGACACCATATATTTT.

The chain carries TRBV5-4 and TRBJ1-2, with D unclear. V lost 3 bases, J lost 7 bases, and 13 bases lay in between. Per the germline V gene, CDR1 is SGHNT and CDR2 is YYREEE (reference sequence). There are 13 residues in the CDR3. The CDR3 loop is CASSSGNWGGYTF. DNA of the CDR3: TGTGCCAGCAGCTCGGGAAACTGGGGTGGCTACACCTTC. Based on the CDR3 plus reference TRBV5-4 and TRBJ1-2, the full variable domain is ETGVTQSPTHLIKTRGQQVTLRCSSQSGHNTVSWYQQALGQGPQFIFQYYREEENGRGNFPPRFSGLQFPNYSSELNVNALELDDSALYLCASSSGNWGGYTFGSGTRLTVV.

The rearrangement uses TRBV10-2 and TRBJ2-7; possibly TRBD2 for D (6 bases). The CDR3 covers 13 residues. Trimming pared 5 bases from V and 0 bases from J, leaving 8 bases between. Germline lookup yields CDR1 WSHSY and CDR2 SAAADI. This CDR3 is CASSRGYSYEQYF. The CDR3 coding sequence is TGCGCCAGCAGTCGGGGGTACTCCTACGAGCAGTACTTC.

This clone appeared once. The rearrangement links TRBV7-9 to TRBJ1-3; 12 nucleotides agree with TRBD1. This CDR3 contains 16 residues. The ends lost 5 bases at V and 4 bases at J; junction bases unmatched: 6. CDR1 and CDR2 (germline): SEHNR, FQNEAQ (reference sequence). CDR3 sequence (DNA): TGTGCCAGCAGCGCAGGGGACAGGGGGCCAGGAAACACCATATATTTT. This codes for CASSAGDRGPGNTIYF.

This clone was detected only once. V usage is TRBV5-1 and J usage is TRBJ2-1; D perhaps matches TRBD1 (5 bases). Trimming cost V 3 bases and J 0 bases, with 10 bases left between them. Germline V gene data show CDR1 as SGHRS and CDR2 as YFSETQ. The CDR3 is made up of 15 amino acids. The chain's CDR3 is CASSSNRNSYNEQFF. The CDR3 DNA reads TGCGCCAGCAGCTCAAACAGGAACTCCTACAATGAGCAGTTCTTC.

This clone was seen more than once but under ten times. The chain combines TRBV14 with TRBJ2-6, with TRBD2 matching 11 bases. The CDR3 runs 19 residues. CDR1 and CDR2 from the germline V gene are SGHDN and FVKESK. The ends lost 1 base at V and 0 bases at J; junction bases unmatched: 5. CDR3 sequence: CASSQGVLAGGSGANVLTF. The CDR3 region has the DNA TGTGCCAGCAGCCAAGGGGTTCTAGCGGGGGGCTCTGGGGCCAACGTCCTGACTTTC.

This clone was seen only a few times. The CDR3 spells CASSQDISDSYEQYF. In nucleotides, the CDR3 is TGCGCCAGCAGCCAAGATATTAGCGACTCCTACGAGCAGTACTTC. The rearrangement links TRBV4-1 to TRBJ2-7; D is possibly TRBD2 (5 bases). The germline V and J ends were trimmed by 0 bases and 0 bases, with 9 bases remaining between them. There are 15 residues in the CDR3. CDR1 and CDR2 (germline): MGHRA, YSYEKL.

About this clone: Different DNA sequences within this sample yield the same CDR3. The chain uses TRBV10-1 and TRBJ2-7; D is unclear. Looked up from germline, CDR1 is WNHNN and CDR2 is SYGVQD (reference sequence). The ends were cut back, 0 bases at V and 2 bases at J, with 5 bases in the middle. This CDR3 is built from 13 residues. CDR3 bases: TGCGCCAGCAGTGAGTCAGGGACCTACGAGCAGTACTTC. Translation gives CASSESGTYEQYF.

Regarding this clone: The junction does not match germline at one end; this may be a read error. V gene TRBV4-3 combines with J gene TRBJ2-3, with D possibly being TRBD2 (7 bases). This CDR3 region has 13 residues. CDR1 and CDR2 (germline): LGHNA, YSLEER. The CDR3 DNA sequence: TGCGCCAGCAGCCAAGATACGGGGGGCCCAGGGAATTTT. Protein sequence: CASSQDTGGPGNF.

This clone has more than one count but fewer than ten. The V call is TRBV20-1, the J call TRBJ1-1; D not resolved. The CDR3 is 11 amino acids. CDR1 and CDR2 (germline): DFQATT, SNEGSKA (reference sequence). Deletions cut 8 bases from V and 8 bases from J, with 15 bases between. Here the CDR3 DNA reads TGCAGTATCGACTTGAACGACGAAGCTTTCTTT. It is translated as CSIDLNDEAFF.